The 10 T cell receptor beta chains given below trace back to one sample, sequenced in a study of CD8 T cells in ankylosing spondylitis. TCRdb re-analysed the 5' RACE reads in MiXCR, keeping a single row per CDR3 protein. The table records around 150,000 distinct CDR3 sequences, 7% to 8% of them present only once. Sequencing was carried out using blood, either unsorted or a sorted T cell fraction (not recorded which). The source is a female donor with ankylosing spondylitis or in good health (not recorded which).

This clonotype was counted many times. The chain combines TRBV5-6 with TRBJ1-4; D remains ambiguous. CDR1 and CDR2 from the germline V gene are SGHDT and YYEEEE. V was trimmed by 3 bases and J by 5 bases, leaving 17 bases between them. The CDR3 is made up of 16 amino acids. As DNA, the CDR3 is TGTGCCAGCAGCTCTTCAGGACGGCGTCTAAATGAAAAACTGTTTTTT. Encoded protein: CASSSSGRRLNEKLFF. Full variable domain (remainder filled in from reference TRBV5-6 and TRBJ1-4): DAGVTQSPTHLIKTRGQQVTLRCSPKSGHDTVSWYQQALGQGPQFIFQYYEEEERQRGNFPDRFSGHQFPNYSSELNVNALLLGDSALYLCASSSSGRRLNEKLFFGSGTQLSVL.

This clonotype was counted many times. The chain uses TRBV24-1 and TRBJ2-3; perhaps D is TRBD1 or TRBD2 (5 bases each). CDR1 is KGHDR and CDR2 is SFDVKD in the germline V gene. The CDR3 covers 12 residues. Trimming shortened V by 9 bases and J by 0 bases, and 6 bases separated the two germline ends. CDR3 amino acids: CATGTSTDTQYF. DNA of the CDR3: TGTGCCACCGGGACCAGCACAGATACGCAGTATTTT.

The table lists this clonotype with many counts. The chain links TRBV6-5 to TRBJ1-1, with a tentative D call TRBD1 (5 bases). This CDR3 spans 12 amino acids. Per the germline V gene, CDR1 is MNHEY and CDR2 is SVGAGI. With 9 bases removed from V and 8 bases from J, the gap between germline ends came to 16 bases. The CDR3: CASWIQGMEAFF. In DNA, the CDR3 is TGTGCCAGTTGGATTCAGGGAATGGAAGCTTTCTTT.

This clonotype was counted many times. The chain carries TRBV20-1 and TRBJ1-1; perhaps TRBD1 as D (5 bases). V was pared by 0 bases and J by 4 bases, with 15 bases between. The CDR3 runs to 15 residues. Germline assignment: CDR1 DFQATT and CDR2 SNEGSKA (reference sequence). CDR3 DNA: TGCAGTGCTAGAGATTTCGGAGGGGATCGCACTGAAGCTTTCTTT. Protein: CSARDFGGDRTEAFF.

This clonotype was seen ten or more times. The V call is TRBV20-1, the J call TRBJ2-3; 14 bases are shared with TRBD2. Germline loops: CDR1 DFQATT, CDR2 SNEGSKA (reference sequence). The CDR3 is made up of 17 amino acids. The junction had 8 bases not matched to a gene; V was cut back by 4 bases and J by 2 bases. CDR3 sequence (DNA): TGCAGTGCTAACCCCACGACTAGCGGGGGGGTCACAGATACGCAGTATTTT. Its protein is CSANPTTSGGVTDTQYF.

This clonotype has ten or more counts. The gene calls are TRBV28 and TRBJ2-1, with 7 positions matching TRBD2. Germline CDR1 MDHEN, CDR2 SYDVKM. CDR3 length: 14 residues. V trimming: 5 bases; J trimming: 7 bases; junction bases outside the gene matches: 8. DNA for the CDR3: TGTGCCAGCAGTGAAGCGGGGCTGGAGAATGAGCAGTTCTTC. It encodes CASSEAGLENEQFF.

This clonotype was detected only a few times. This chain joins TRBV7-2 and TRBJ2-3; TRBD1 or TRBD2 may be the D gene (5 bases each). CDR1 SGHTA and CDR2 FQGNSA come from the germline V gene. The CDR3 contains 12 residues. The germline V and J ends were trimmed by 11 bases and 1 base, with 10 bases remaining between them. CDR3 sequence reads: CAGGWGTDTQYF. CDR3 sequence (DNA): TGTGCCGGGGGATGGGGCACAGATACGCAGTATTTT.

This clonotype has ten or more counts. The rearrangement joins TRBV12-3 or TRBV12-4 to TRBJ1-2, with 11 bases aligning to TRBD1. CDR3 size: 14 residues. V shed 6 bases, J shed 7 bases, and the junction held 7 bases outside the gene matches. CDR3 bases: TGTGCCAGCAGCCCGGACAGGGGGCTTGGTGGCTACACCTTC. Protein: CASSPDRGLGGYTF.

This clonotype appeared many times. The chain links TRBV27 to TRBJ1-4, with a weak D call TRBD1 (6 bases). This CDR3 is 16 amino acids long. Germline CDR1 MNHEY, CDR2 SMNVEV (reference sequence). The ends were cut back, 2 bases at V and 3 bases at J, with 13 bases in the middle. This CDR3 is CASSLPLTGSNEKLFF. CDR3 nucleotide sequence: TGTGCCAGCAGTTTACCCCTGACAGGTTCTAATGAAAAACTGTTTTTT.

This clonotype was counted ten times or more. At one boundary the junction diverges from the germline segment, which might be a read error. CDR3 region: CATSAPGVGEQLF. Here the CDR3 DNA reads TGTGCCACCAGTGCCCCGGGGGTTGGTGAGCAGCTCTTC. The chain couples TRBV24-1 to TRBJ2-1; TRBD2 might be the D (6 bases). The CDR3 is made up of 13 amino acids. Per germline, CDR1 KGHDR and CDR2 SFDVKD.